This passage covers 18 T cell receptor beta chains from one sample sequenced in a study of radiotherapy plus CTLA-4 blockade in lung cancer. The data were produced by immunoSEQ multiplex PCR, yet TCRdb's version contains in-frame clones alone and is incomplete. The sample consists of tens of thousands of clones, 70% to 80% of them appearing once. Material: peripheral blood, obtained from a patient treated with radiotherapy plus ipilimumab. These receptors originate from a human donor with non-small cell lung cancer who had stable disease on radiotherapy plus ipilimumab.

The CDR3 loop is CASSIGTAFYEQYF. The CDR3 DNA sequence: TGTGCCAGTAGTATTGGGACAGCATTCTACGAGCAGTACTTC. This chain uses TRBV19 with TRBJ2-7; 7 positions agree with TRBD1. CDR1 and CDR2 from the germline V gene are LNHDA and SQIVND (reference sequence). The trim removed 3 bases at V and 3 bases at J, leaving 5 bases unmatched. The length of the CDR3 is 14 residues.

This rearrangement joins TRBV9 to TRBJ2-2; D possibly corresponds to TRBD2 (5 bases). From germline, CDR1 is SGDLS and CDR2 YYNGEE. The CDR3 sequence is 17 residues long. V was shortened by 6 bases and J by 0 bases, with 18 bases between the two germline ends. The CDR3 coding sequence is TGTGCCAGCACTCCCAGAGGGTGGGGTTCGAACACCGGGGAGCTGTTTTTT. Residues: CASTPRGWGSNTGELFF.

The chain couples TRBV6-1 to TRBJ2-2; unclear D gene. Germline lookup yields CDR1 MNHNS and CDR2 SASEGT. This CDR3 spans 13 amino acids. Trimming took off 3 bases at V and 5 bases at J, with 7 bases between the two ends. The CDR3 sequence is CASSDFVTGELFF. CDR3 in DNA: TGTGCCAGCAGTGACTTTGTGACCGGGGAGCTGTTTTTT.

The J gene is TRBJ1-1, the V gene TRBV19; D perhaps matches TRBD1 (5 bases). The CDR3 extends over 15 amino acids. CDR1 is LNHDA and CDR2 is SQIVND in the germline V gene (reference sequence). With 5 bases removed from V and 1 base from J, the gap between germline ends came to 14 bases. CDR3: CASSSGSVGNTEAFF. The DNA of the CDR3 is TGTGCCAGTAGTTCAGGGAGCGTGGGGAACACTGAAGCTTTCTTT.

A few counts support this clone. This rearrangement joins TRBV28 to TRBJ2-7; D is possibly TRBD1 or TRBD2 (6 bases each). The CDR3 loop spans 13 amino acids. With 2 bases removed from V and 4 bases from J, the gap between germline ends came to 9 bases. Germline CDR1 and CDR2: MDHEN and SYDVKM. Here the CDR3 DNA reads TGTGCCAGCAGTTTACGGGGGCGGTACGAGCAGTACGTC. Amino acid sequence: CASSLRGRYEQYV.

The chain combines TRBV5-1 with TRBJ2-1, with 8 nucleotides matching TRBD2. Germline-derived CDR1 and CDR2 are SGHRS and YFSETQ. The CDR3 is 17 residues long. The V segment lost 4 bases and the J segment 7 bases; nucleotides outside the gene matches: 16. The CDR3 DNA is TGCGCCAGCAGCCAGTCAGGCGGGGGGACCCTAAGAAATGAGCAGTTCTTC. Translating it yields CASSQSGGGTLRNEQFF.

The V and J genes are TRBV11-2 and TRBJ1-3, with unresolved D. The V and J ends lost 7 bases and 4 bases respectively, with 17 bases between them. Per germline, CDR1 SGHAT and CDR2 FQNNGV. This CDR3 is built from 15 residues. The CDR3 loop reads CASIPTTPVGNTIYF. In DNA form, the CDR3 reads TGTGCCAGCATTCCCACGACGCCGGTGGGAAACACCATATATTTT.

This clone was picked up a small number of times. The rearrangement joins TRBV4-1 to TRBJ1-5, with TRBD1 as a possible D gene (6 bases). Deletions cut 2 bases from V and 0 bases from J, with 23 bases between. This CDR3 is built from 20 residues. Germline lookup yields CDR1 MGHRA and CDR2 YSYEKL. This CDR3 is CASSQTVQAAGQISNQPQHF. Written as DNA, the CDR3 is TGCGCCAGCAGCCAAACCGTACAAGCCGCAGGACAGATTAGCAATCAGCCCCAGCATTTT.

The chain carries TRBV9 and TRBJ1-1; D unresolved. Germline-derived CDR1 and CDR2 are SGDLS and YYNGEE. The CDR3 has 14 residues. Trimming stripped 0 bases from V and 6 bases from J, with 12 bases between. The CDR3 reads CASSVAEGGPEAFF. The DNA for the CDR3 is TGTGCCAGCAGCGTAGCGGAAGGAGGGCCTGAAGCTTTCTTT.

The chain couples TRBV18 to TRBJ2-1; the match to TRBD1 covers 7 bases. V shed 3 bases and J 6 bases; nucleotides not matched to a gene: 5. CDR3 length: 14 residues. Germline lookup yields CDR1 KGHSH and CDR2 LQKENI. The CDR3 loop is CASSPGQMPNEQFF. CDR3 nucleotides: TGTGCCAGCTCACCGGGACAGATGCCCAATGAGCAGTTCTTC.

The gene calls are TRBV2 and TRBJ2-2, with unresolved D. Trimming left V 6 bases short and J 7 bases short, with 12 bases between. In germline, CDR1 is SNHLY, CDR2 FYNNEI. CDR3 length: 13 residues. CDR3 coding DNA: TGTGCCAGCAGCCCTATTCTTGGCGGGGAGCTGTTTTTT. Protein: CASSPILGGELFF. The variable domain in full, completed from reference TRBV2 and TRBJ2-2, reads EPEVTQTPSHQVTQMGQEVILRCVPISNHLYFYWYRQILGQKVEFLVSFYNNEISEKSEIFDDQFSVERPDGSNFTLKIRSTKLEDSAMYFCASSPILGGELFFGEGSRLTVL.

This sequence joins TRBV7-9 and TRBJ1-2; D call uncertain. This CDR3 region has 15 residues. Germline CDR1 is SEHNR and CDR2 is FQNEAQ (reference sequence). Trimming shortened V by 1 base and J by 2 bases, and 11 bases separated the two germline ends. Here the CDR3 reads CASSLVPAPNYGYTF. DNA of the CDR3: TGTGCCAGCAGCTTAGTCCCCGCTCCCAACTATGGCTACACCTTC.

This chain uses TRBV9 with TRBJ2-1; 11 bases fit TRBD2. V shed 0 bases, J shed 8 bases, and the junction held 19 bases outside the gene matches. This CDR3 has 20 amino acids. Germline V gives CDR1 SGDLS, CDR2 YYNGEE. The CDR3 DNA reads TGTGCCAGCAGCGTAGGAATAGTACCTTCGGTAGCGGGGGGGCGGGATGAGCAGTTCTTC. The encoded protein is CASSVGIVPSVAGGRDEQFF. The variable domain in full, with the rest retrieved from reference TRBV9 and TRBJ2-1, is DSGVTQTPKHLITATGQRVTLRCSPRSGDLSVYWYQQSLDQGLQFLIQYYNGEERAKGNILERFSAQQFPDLHSELNLSSLELGDSALYFCASSVGIVPSVAGGRDEQFFGPGTRLTVL.

The J gene is TRBJ1-6, the V gene TRBV9; no clear D gene. V was clipped by 0 bases and J by 10 bases, with 11 bases between them. Germline-derived CDR1 and CDR2 are SGDLS and YYNGEE. The CDR3 runs to 14 residues. The CDR3 reads CASSVDLGNSPLHF. CDR3 coding DNA: TGTGCCAGCAGCGTAGATCTCGGGAACTCACCCCTCCACTTT.

The rearrangement links TRBV29-1 to TRBJ2-5; TRBD2 agrees at 8 bases. Germline CDR1 and CDR2: SQVTM and ANQGSEA. V was clipped by 4 bases and J by 4 bases; unmatched bases: 11. The CDR3 length is 15 residues. The CDR3 here is CSVGTGGAAIETQYF. The DNA for the CDR3 is TGCAGCGTTGGTACGGGGGGGGCGGCTATAGAGACCCAGTACTTC. Filled out from reference TRBV29-1 and TRBJ2-5, the complete variable domain reads SAVISQKPSRDICQRGTSLTIQCQVDSQVTMMFWYRQQPGQSLTLIATANQGSEATYESGFVIDKFPISRPNLTFSTLTVSNMSPEDSSIYLCSVGTGGAAIETQYFGPGTRLLVL.

There are a few counts of this clone. This chain uses TRBV20-1 with TRBJ1-2, with no clear D. V was pared by 3 bases and J by 4 bases, with 6 bases between. Germline CDR1 is DFQATT and CDR2 is SNEGSKA (reference sequence). This CDR3 has 11 residues. The CDR3 bases are TGCAGTGCTAGTGGTTCCTATGGCTACACCTTC. It codes for CSASGSYGYTF.

The chain links TRBV12-5 to TRBJ1-1; the D is unclear. Germline V gene data show CDR1 as LGHNT and CDR2 as FRNRAP. The CDR3 covers 11 residues. V shed 3 bases and J shed 11 bases, with 10 bases lying between them. The CDR3 DNA sequence: TGTGCTAGTGGTTTTGGGGATGGGGCTTTCTTT. Encoded protein: CASGFGDGAFF.

This rearrangement joins TRBV25-1 to TRBJ2-7; tentative D call: TRBD2 (6 bases). This CDR3 is 13 amino acids long. V was cut by 5 bases and J by 6 bases, with 14 bases left in between. Germline-derived CDR1 and CDR2 are MGHDK and SYGVNS. CDR3 bases: TGTGCCAGCAGTACCTGGGGAGGACTCGAGCAGTACTTC. Protein product: CASSTWGGLEQYF.